This T cell receptor (beta chain) emerged from a study of blood T cell repertoires in COVID-19 (dated by TCRdb to 2018 to 2021). Turning to the overall study: The collaborator samples originated in the United States, Italy and Spain and spanned the acute and convalescent phases of COVID-19. The material from the prospective study consisted of cDNA or gDNA derived from T cells, B-cell-depleted T cells, or PBMCs. Subjects who had been exposed to COVID-19, were actively infected with it, or had recovered from it provided the deeply sampled blood TCRbeta repertoires that made up the dataset. The repertoires were made available in a free public database intended to serve as a resource for research on the immune response to SARS-CoV-2. The samples were drawn from two sources: the first 160 participants of the ongoing ImmuneRACE study, and 1,000 to 1,500 subjects contributed by 6 global collaborators. Nearly every sample came with metadata listing a de-identified subject ID, COVID-19 status, age in years and sex. Where available, HLA class I and class II types were obtained from metadata supplied by the sample provider rather than from assay-based typing.

Comments on this clone: The target of this receptor is not known. Base qualities are missing; no much larger clone stands one base away.

TCRbeta CDR3 regions were amplified from genomic DNA using the immunoSEQ Assay, a bias-controlled multiplex PCR. For the original study's pipeline: The number of nucleated cells in each sample was estimated from the amplification of reference gene primers within the assay. Sequence reads were collapsed and filtered to measure the absolute abundance of every unique TCRbeta CDR3 rearrangement. For each sample, productive Simpson clonality was calculated by taking the square root of Simpson's diversity index across productive rearrangements. This immuneACCESS table, as held by TCRdb, lists in-frame sequences with V and J called but not all clones. Of the missing ones, under half trace to an unresolved V gene in checked studies; the others have no known cause. Clone size and V and J calls were adopted from that table, with D and trimming inferred from the DNA. Counted in this sample were about 260,000 clones; over 65% of them appeared once. The ten largest make up roughly 4.6% of the sample.

Samples from volunteer blood donors who had recovered from COVID-19 were contributed by a second Seattle source. Collaborating institutions collected whole blood in K2EDTA tubes following their own protocols. Collaborator samples were shipped for TCRbeta analysis as frozen whole blood, isolated PBMCs, or DNA extracted from either sample type. What the study reported, not specific to this receptor: How much clinical and demographic metadata was included differed by source and by participant, and the metadata was provided uncurated.

What was sequenced was peripheral blood. The TCR sequence derives from a man in his fifties or sixties who had recovered from COVID-19.

The CDR3 loop reads CATSGGGTGADTQYF. The DNA sequence is TGTGCCACCAGTGGGGGCGGGACAGGGGCAGATACGCAGTATTTT. Rearrangement joined TRBV24-1 to TRBJ2-3; 10 nucleotides in the junction match TRBD1. The CDR3 runs 15 residues from the cysteine to the phenylalanine. Only the CDR3 region is kept as DNA, spanning 45 bases read in frame from base 1. The V end gives up 5 bases and the J end 4 bases, leaving 5 bases in the junction not matched to a gene. CDR1 KGHDR and CDR2 SFDVKD were looked up in the germline V gene.